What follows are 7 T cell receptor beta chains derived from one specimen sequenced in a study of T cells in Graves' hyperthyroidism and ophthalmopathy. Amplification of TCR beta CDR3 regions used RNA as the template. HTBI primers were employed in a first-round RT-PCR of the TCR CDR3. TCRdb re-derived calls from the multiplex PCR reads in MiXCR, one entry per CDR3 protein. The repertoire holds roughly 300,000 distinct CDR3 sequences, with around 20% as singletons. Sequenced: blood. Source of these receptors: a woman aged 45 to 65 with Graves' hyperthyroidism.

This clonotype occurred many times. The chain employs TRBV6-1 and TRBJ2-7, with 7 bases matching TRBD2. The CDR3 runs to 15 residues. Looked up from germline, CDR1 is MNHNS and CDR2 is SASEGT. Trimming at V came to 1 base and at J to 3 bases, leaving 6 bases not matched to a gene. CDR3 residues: CASSEDSGGGYEQYF. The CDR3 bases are TGTGCCAGCAGTGAAGATAGTGGGGGGGGCTACGAGCAGTACTTC.

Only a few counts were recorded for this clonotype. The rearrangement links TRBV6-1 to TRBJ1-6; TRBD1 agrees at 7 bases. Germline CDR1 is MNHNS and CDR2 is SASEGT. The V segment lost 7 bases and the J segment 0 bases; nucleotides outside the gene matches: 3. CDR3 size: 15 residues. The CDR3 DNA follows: TGTGCCAGCATGCGGACAGGCTCCTATAATTCACCCCTCCACTTT. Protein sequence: CASMRTGSYNSPLHF.

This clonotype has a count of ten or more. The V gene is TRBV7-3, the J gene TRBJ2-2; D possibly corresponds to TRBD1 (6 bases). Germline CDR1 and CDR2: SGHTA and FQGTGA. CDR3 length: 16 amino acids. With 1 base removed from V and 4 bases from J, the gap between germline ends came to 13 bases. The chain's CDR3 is CASSLIHRVGTGELFF. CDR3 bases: TGTGCCAGCAGCTTAATACACAGGGTTGGCACCGGGGAGCTGTTTTTT.

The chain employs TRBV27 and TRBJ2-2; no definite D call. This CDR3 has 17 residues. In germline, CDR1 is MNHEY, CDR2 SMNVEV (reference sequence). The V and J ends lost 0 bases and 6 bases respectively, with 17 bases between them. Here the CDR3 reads CASSLSLAISKAGELFF. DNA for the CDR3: TGTGCCAGCAGTTTATCCCTTGCGATCTCTAAGGCCGGGGAGCTGTTTTTT.

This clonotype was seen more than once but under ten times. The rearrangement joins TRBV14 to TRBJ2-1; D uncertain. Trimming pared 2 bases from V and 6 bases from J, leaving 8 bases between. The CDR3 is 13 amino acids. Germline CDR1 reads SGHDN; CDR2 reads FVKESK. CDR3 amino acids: CASSQYNTNEQFF. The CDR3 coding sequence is TGTGCCAGCAGCCAATATAATACCAATGAGCAGTTCTTC.

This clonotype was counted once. In DNA, the CDR3 is TGTGCCAGCAGTTTAGCCGTGGTTAGCACAGATACGCAGTATTTT. It yields the protein CASSLAVVSTDTQYF. The chain uses TRBV12-3 or TRBV12-4 and TRBJ2-3; D unresolved. The CDR3 length is 15 residues. Trimming left V 0 bases short and J 0 bases short, with 7 bases between.

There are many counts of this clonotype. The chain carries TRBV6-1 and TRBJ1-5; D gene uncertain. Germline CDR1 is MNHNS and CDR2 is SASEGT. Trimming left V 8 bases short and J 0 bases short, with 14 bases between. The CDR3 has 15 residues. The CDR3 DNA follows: TGTGCCAGCCTTCAAACACATCATAGCAATCAGCCCCAGCATTTT. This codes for CASLQTHHSNQPQHF.